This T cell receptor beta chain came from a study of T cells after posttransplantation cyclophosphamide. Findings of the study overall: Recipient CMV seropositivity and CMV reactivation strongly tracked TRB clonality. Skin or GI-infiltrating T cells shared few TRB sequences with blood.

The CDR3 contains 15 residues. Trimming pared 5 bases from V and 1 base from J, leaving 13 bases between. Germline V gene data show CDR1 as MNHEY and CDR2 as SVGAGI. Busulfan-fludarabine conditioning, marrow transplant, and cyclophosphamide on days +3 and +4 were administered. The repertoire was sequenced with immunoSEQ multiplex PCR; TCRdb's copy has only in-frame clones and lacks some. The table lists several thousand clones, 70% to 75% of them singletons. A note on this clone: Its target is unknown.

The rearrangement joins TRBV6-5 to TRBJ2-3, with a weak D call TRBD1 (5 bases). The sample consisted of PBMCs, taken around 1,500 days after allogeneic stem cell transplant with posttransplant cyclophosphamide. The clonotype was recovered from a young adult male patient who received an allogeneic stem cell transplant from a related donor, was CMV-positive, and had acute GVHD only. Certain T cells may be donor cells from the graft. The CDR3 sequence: CASSQTVGGTDTQYF. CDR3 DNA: TGTGCCAGCAGTCAGACAGTTGGGGGCACAGATACGCAGTATTTT.